Listed here are 10 T cell receptor beta chains from one sample, sequenced in a study of monozygotic twins with inflammatory bowel disease. No DNA is given; TCRdb re-called the 5' RACE reads and lists each CDR3 protein once. The sample totals fewer than 550,000 distinct CDR3 sequences; its top ten clones hold less than 2.5%. The sample taken for sequencing was blood. The source is a human donor with ulcerative colitis or Crohn's disease, or a healthy co-twin of an affected twin (not recorded which).

The V and J genes are TRBV7-3 and TRBJ1-1; TCRdb's D gene call, TRBD1, goes unchecked for lack of DNA. This CDR3 contains 15 residues. The germline CDR1 and CDR2 sequences are SGHTA and FQGTGA. CDR3 sequence reads: CASSLTQVTGTEAFF.

V gene TRBV3-1 combines with J gene TRBJ1-2; TCRdb designates TRBD1, a call that cannot be tested without DNA. The CDR3 consists of 16 residues. From germline, CDR1 is LGHDT and CDR2 YNNKEL (reference sequence). CDR3 amino acids: CASSLSPGQGYYGYTF.

The rearrangement links TRBV12-3 or TRBV12-4 to TRBJ1-4; TCRdb gives TRBD1 as the D gene, but with no DNA this cannot be confirmed. The length of the CDR3 is 14 residues. The CDR3 is CASSAGQGAEKLFF.

The gene calls are TRBV7-2 and TRBJ1-6; TCRdb's D call of TRBD1 is untestable without DNA. The germline CDR1 and CDR2 sequences are SGHTA and FQGNSA. The CDR3 consists of 15 residues. CDR3 loop: CASSSPGQGYSPLHF.

The V call is TRBV20-1, the J call TRBJ2-3; no DNA is available, so the TRBD2 call from TCRdb remains unchecked. This CDR3 spans 13 amino acids. Per the germline V gene, CDR1 is DFQATT and CDR2 is SNEGSKA (reference sequence). The CDR3 region is CSVRASGSFPQYF.

This chain connects TRBV5-5 to TRBJ2-7; no DNA is available, so the TRBD1 call from TCRdb remains unchecked. CDR1 and CDR2 from the germline V gene are SGHKS and YYEKEE (reference sequence). The length of the CDR3 is 14 residues. This chain's CDR3 is CASSFVRDTYEQYF.

The chain links TRBV20-1 to TRBJ2-5; no DNA is available, so the TRBD2 call from TCRdb remains unchecked. CDR3 length: 15 residues. Germline CDR1 reads DFQATT; CDR2 reads SNEGSKA (reference sequence). CDR3 loop: CSARDQKGPWETQYF.

CDR3 protein: CASSLDGASTDTQYF. V is TRBV11-2 and J is TRBJ2-3. The CDR3 runs 15 residues. The germline V gene has CDR1 SGHAT and CDR2 FQNNGV.

CDR3 residues: CASSTGGTSVFF. J is TRBJ2-1 and V is TRBV27; TCRdb designates TRBD2, a call that cannot be tested without DNA. Germline V gene lookup returns CDR1 MNHEY and CDR2 SMNVEV (reference sequence). The CDR3 length is 12 residues.

This sequence joins TRBV28 and TRBJ2-1; TCRdb returns TRBD1, unconfirmable since there is no DNA. Germline V gene lookup returns CDR1 MDHEN and CDR2 SYDVKM. This CDR3 region has 18 residues. CDR3 residues: CASSLSPGQGSSYNEQFF.